The 10 T cell receptor beta chains reported below all come from one sample, sequenced in a study of cytomegalovirus exposure and HLA in healthy donors. The PCR made use of 60 Vbeta and 13 Jbeta primers. Method: immunoSEQ multiplex PCR; TCRdb's copy keeps in-frame clones and lacks some. The data show 200,000 to 250,000 clones, approximately 80% seen once. The sequencing input was PBMCs. These receptors were collected from a man aged 25-40 years in good health and CMV-seronegative.

The chain carries TRBV6-6 and TRBJ2-7; 11 bases match TRBD2. The CDR3 runs to 16 residues. In germline, CDR1 is MNHNY, CDR2 SVGAGI (reference sequence). The J segment lost 1 base and the V segment lost 0 bases, leaving 2 bases of the junction unmatched. This chain's CDR3 is CASSYSGLAVSYEQYF. CDR3 nucleotides: TGTGCCAGCAGTTACTCGGGACTAGCGGTTTCCTACGAGCAGTACTTC.

The rearrangement uses TRBV7-4 and TRBJ2-7; 7 bases map to TRBD1. The CDR3 runs 14 residues. Germline-derived CDR1 and CDR2 are SGHVT and SQSDAQ. V lost 8 bases to trimming and J lost 3 bases; unmatched junction nucleotides: 10. The CDR3 bases are TGTGCCAGCGGATCACAGGGGTGCGGCTACGAGCAGTACTTC. Protein product: CASGSQGCGYEQYF.

The CDR3 sequence is CASSPQWDRTRYGYTF. For the CDR3, the DNA is TGTGCCAGCTCACCACAATGGGACAGGACGAGGTATGGCTACACCTTC. The V gene is TRBV18, the J gene TRBJ1-2; 8 bases align to TRBD1. Germline V gene lookup returns CDR1 KGHSH and CDR2 LQKENI. Trimming cost V 1 base and J 5 bases; bases outside gene matches: 9. The CDR3 is 16 amino acids.

Remarks on this clone: A read error may produce the germline difference seen at one junction end. This chain connects TRBV7-9 to TRBJ2-3, with D uncertain. This CDR3 is 15 amino acids long. The germline V gene has CDR1 SEHNR and CDR2 FQNEAQ (reference sequence). The CDR3 sequence is CSSSFGSAVADTQYF. The CDR3 coding sequence is TGTTCCAGCAGCTTCGGTAGTGCGGTGGCAGATACGCAGTATTTT. Variable domain in full (rest from reference TRBV7-9 and TRBJ2-3): DTGVSQNPRHKITKRGQNVTFRCDPISEHNRLYWYRQTLGQGPEFLTYFQNEAQLEKSRLLSDRFSAERPKGSFSTLEIQRTEQGDSAMYLCSSSFGSAVADTQYFGPGTRLTVL.

V and J are TRBV13 and TRBJ2-5; 10 bases line up with TRBD1. The J call may not be correct, given that the DNA end is closer to TRBJ2-7. This CDR3 has 15 amino acids. CDR1 is PRHDT and CDR2 is FYEKMQ in the germline V gene (reference sequence). The CDR3 bases are TGTGCCAGCAGCAGAAGGACAGGGGGATTCGACGAGCAGTACTTC. It codes for CASSRRTGGFDEQYF.

A few counts support this clone. V gene TRBV6-5 combines with J gene TRBJ1-6; perhaps TRBD1 as D (5 bases). The CDR3 has 14 residues. Trimming removed 4 bases from V and 6 bases from J, with 10 bases in between. The V gene's germline CDR1 is MNHEY and CDR2 SVGAGI. CDR3 region: CASSFGAANSPLHF. The CDR3, as DNA: TGTGCCAGCAGTTTTGGGGCTGCTAATTCACCCCTCCACTTT.

This clone was seen a handful of times. The J gene is TRBJ2-7, the V gene TRBV6-5, with D possibly being TRBD1 (6 bases). The V gene's germline CDR1 is MNHEY and CDR2 SVGAGI. With 6 bases removed from V and 5 bases from J, the gap between germline ends came to 17 bases. The CDR3 extends over 14 amino acids. CDR3 DNA: TGTGCCAGCAGCCGCTCCACAGGGCGGGACGAGCAGTACTTC. This translates into CASSRSTGRDEQYF.

The chain couples TRBV14 to TRBJ2-7; the match to TRBD1 covers 9 bases. Germline values: CDR1 SGHDN, CDR2 FVKESK. The CDR3 sequence is 15 residues long. The V gene end was trimmed by 4 bases and the J gene end by 5 bases; junction bases not matched to a gene: 9. DNA of the CDR3: TGTGCCAGCAGCCTAACCGGGACAGGGCTGGACGAGCAGTACTTC. It is translated as CASSLTGTGLDEQYF.

On this clone itself: This specimen includes other DNA sequences encoding the same CDR3. The chain has TRBV18 and TRBJ2-3, with D perhaps matching TRBD1 (5 bases). Trimming removed 6 bases from V and 0 bases from J, with 10 bases in between. The CDR3 runs 14 residues. Per germline, CDR1 KGHSH and CDR2 LQKENI. This CDR3 is CASSPQGSTDTQYF. DNA for the CDR3: TGTGCCAGCTCGCCTCAGGGCAGCACAGATACGCAGTATTTT. Full variable domain (remainder filled in from reference TRBV18 and TRBJ2-3): NAGVMQNPRHLVRRRGQEARLRCSPMKGHSHVYWYRQLPEEGLKFMVYLQKENIIDESGMPKERFSAEFPKEGPSILRIQQVVRGDSAAYFCASSPQGSTDTQYFGPGTRLTVL.

The chain joins TRBV6-5 to TRBJ1-1; 7 bases agree with TRBD1. The CDR3 totals 14 residues. The V and J ends lost 4 bases and 8 bases, in that order; junction bases with no gene match: 10. The germline CDR1 and CDR2 sequences are MNHEY and SVGAGI. Here the CDR3 DNA reads TGTGCCAGCAGTTGGGACAGCTTATCGATCGAAGCTTTCTTT. Amino acid sequence: CASSWDSLSIEAFF.